A selection of T cell receptor beta chains follows, all from one sample in a study of CD8 T cells in ankylosing spondylitis. TCRdb re-called the 5' RACE reads with MiXCR, one entry per CDR3 protein. The sample consists of 80,000 to 100,000 distinct CDR3 sequences, roughly 10% of them appearing once. The sequenced sample consisted of blood, either unsorted or a sorted T cell fraction (not recorded which). All receptors come from a male donor with ankylosing spondylitis or in good health (not recorded which). Both conserved end residues are part of each CDR3. A D gene is named only where the DNA matches it firmly. The size entry is marked missing in some rows and otherwise reads once, few, many or a size class.

>TRBJ2-2|TRBD1|many|TRBV6-1
TGTGCCAGCACGGGGACAGGGAACACCGGGGAGCTGTTTTTT
CASTGTGNTGELFF
>TRBJ2-7|TRBD2|many|TRBV27
TGTGCCAGCAGTTTAACCCGTACTAGCGGGGGGGCCTACGAGCAGTACTTC
CASSLTRTSGGAYEQYF
>TRBJ2-1|TRBD1|many|TRBV7-2
TGTGCCAGCAGCCGGGACAGGGGGCAGTACAATGAGCAGTTCTTC
CASSRDRGQYNEQFF
>TRBJ2-4|.|.|TRBV20-1
TGCAGTGCTGACCCGGGAAAGGTTCAGTACTTC
CSADPGKVQYF
>TRBJ2-1|.|many|TRBV20-1
TGCAGTGCTAGAGTTCGGACCTACAATGAGCAGTTCTTC
CSARVRTYNEQFF
>TRBJ2-7|.|many|TRBV7-2
TGTGCCAGCAGCTTAGGGTACGCGAGCAGCGAGCAGTACTTC
CASSLGYASSEQYF
>TRBJ2-7|TRBD2|few|TRBV29-1
TGCAGCGTTGAAGATCGGGGGGGAACCTACGAGCAGTACTTC
CSVEDRGGTYEQYF
>TRBJ1-5|.|.|TRBV12-3/TRBV12-4
TGTGCCAGCAGTTTAGCGCTGGGACAGCCCCAGCATTTT
CASSLALGQPQHF
>TRBJ2-5|TRBD2|few|TRBV7-2
TGTGCCAGCAGCTTAGGAGGCGGGGGGAAGGAGACCCAGTACTTC
CASSLGGGGKETQYF
>TRBJ2-7|.|many|TRBV20-1
TGCAGTGCTAGGGGTAGCGCTAATGACTACGAGCAGTACTTC
CSARGSANDYEQYF
>TRBJ2-5|.|many|TRBV30
TGTGCCTGGAGCCGGGTTGGGGAGACCCAGTACTTC
CAWSRVGETQYF
>TRBJ2-5|.|many|TRBV3-1
TGTGCCAGCAGCCAAGGGAGGGCAGGCGAGACCCAGTACTTC
CASSQGRAGETQYF
>TRBJ2-5|.|many|TRBV24-1
TGTGCCATGTTGGATGGGGAGACCCAGTACTTC
CAMLDGETQYF
>TRBJ2-7|.|.|TRBV7-2
TGTGCCAGCAGCCCGGAGCGGAACTCCTACGAGCAGTACTTC
CASSPERNSYEQYF
>TRBJ1-1|.|many|TRBV6-2/TRBV6-3
TGTGCCAGCAGGATCGGCGGGGTAGGTGAAGCTTTCTTT
CASRIGGVGEAFF
>TRBJ1-1|.|many|TRBV5-1
TGCGCCAGCAGCGGCGGACAAGAAAACACTGAAGCTTTCTTT
CASSGGQENTEAFF
>TRBJ2-7|.|many|TRBV7-2
TGTGCCAGCACTAAGGGACTGACCTCCTACGAGCAGTACTTC
CASTKGLTSYEQYF
>TRBJ1-1|TRBD1|many|TRBV13
TGTGCCAGCAGCTTCGGGACAGGCGCTGAAGCTTTCTTT
CASSFGTGAEAFF
>TRBJ1-6|.|few|TRBV20-1
TGCAGTGCAGAGGGTACCATGAGTGGGGGGTATTCACCCCTCCACTTT
CSAEGTMSGGYSPLHF
>TRBJ2-7|TRBD2|.|TRBV7-9
TGTGCCAGCAGCTCTAGCGGGGGGCACTACGAGCAGTACTTC
CASSSSGGHYEQYF
>TRBJ2-3|TRBD2|many|TRBV20-1
TGCAGTGCTAACGGACTAGCGGGGGGCTCAGATACGCAGTATTTT
CSANGLAGGSDTQYF
>TRBJ2-3|TRBD2|many|TRBV5-1
TGCGCCAGCAGCACACCCCCGGGACTAGCGGGGGGGCTACGCACAGATACGCAGTATTTT
CASSTPPGLAGGLRTDTQYF
>TRBJ2-1|.|many|TRBV12-3/TRBV12-4
TGTGCCAGCAGTTTCTTGCTCCATGAGCAGTTCTTC
CASSFLLHEQFF
>TRBJ2-3|TRBD2|many|TRBV7-2
TGTGCCAGCAGAACTACGGGGACTATTCAGAATACGCAGTATTTT
CASRTTGTIQNTQYF
>TRBJ2-5|.|few|TRBV20-1
TGCAGTGCTAGAGCGGGAAGGGCAGAGACCCAGTACTTC
CSARAGRAETQYF
>TRBJ2-1|TRBD2|few|TRBV29-1
TGCAGCGTTGCGGGAGGGCATGAGCAGTTCTTC
CSVAGGHEQFF
>TRBJ2-7|TRBD2|many|TRBV10-3
TGTGCCATCAGTTTAGCGGGGGACCTAGCCTACGAGCAGTACTTC
CAISLAGDLAYEQYF
>TRBJ2-7|.|many|TRBV5-4
TGTGCCAGCAGCCGCGGAGGAACATACGAGCAGTACTTC
CASSRGGTYEQYF
>TRBJ1-2|TRBD1|.|TRBV12-3/TRBV12-4
TGTGCTAGCAGTCCGCAATGGGGGAACAGGGGGCTCGTCTACACCTTC
CASSPQWGNRGLVYTF
>TRBJ2-2|.|.|TRBV2
TGTGCCGGAACTGCCAGGGTCACCGGGGAGCTGTTTTTT
CAGTARVTGELFF
>TRBJ2-7|.|many|TRBV3-1
TGTGCCAGCAGTCCACAGGGGTCCGGGGGAAGCTACGAGCAGTACTTC
CASSPQGSGGSYEQYF
>TRBJ2-2|TRBD1|many|TRBV7-6
TGTGCCAGCAGGCCGGGACAGAGGAACACCGGGGAGCTGTTTTTT
CASRPGQRNTGELFF
>TRBJ2-1|TRBD2|few|TRBV11-2
TGTGCCAGCAGCTCCCCCCCTGGACTAGCGGGAATGGGGGGCAATGAGCAGTTCTTC
CASSSPPGLAGMGGNEQFF
>TRBJ1-6|.|.|TRBV6-1
TGTGCCAGCAGTCCGACCAGTAATTCACCCCTCCACTTT
CASSPTSNSPLHF
>TRBJ2-3|.|many|TRBV27
TGTGCCAGCAGCAACTGGGGGGATACGCAGTATTTT
CASSNWGDTQYF
>TRBJ2-7|TRBD1|many|TRBV20-1
TGCAGTGCTAGAGATAGCTCGGGACAGGTCTACGAGCAGTACTTC
CSARDSSGQVYEQYF
>TRBJ1-2|TRBD1|many|TRBV10-3
TGTGCCATCACCCCGGATCCAGGGGGCTATGGCTACACCTTC
CAITPDPGGYGYTF
>TRBJ2-1|TRBD2|few|TRBV7-3
TGTGCCAGCAGCGGGGTGGGCGGGGGCTACAATGAGCAGTTCTTC
CASSGVGGGYNEQFF
>TRBJ2-7|.|many|TRBV27
TGTGCCAGCAGTTGGGATTACGAGCAGTACTTC
CASSWDYEQYF
>TRBJ2-7|.|few|TRBV6-1
TGTGCCAGCGACCCCCCGGACACTAACTCCTACGAGCAGTACTTC
CASDPPDTNSYEQYF
>TRBJ2-7|TRBD1|.|TRBV28
TGTGCCAGCAGTACCATGAGTGAGACAGGGGCGCCTTACGAGCAGTACTTC
CASSTMSETGAPYEQYF
>TRBJ2-7|.|many|TRBV6-1
TGTGCCAGCAGTGATCGGGACTGGATATCCTACGAGCAGTACTTC
CASSDRDWISYEQYF
>TRBJ1-1|.|many|TRBV20-1
TGCAGTGCTAGAGTTTGGACACCGAACACTGAAGCTTTCTTT
CSARVWTPNTEAFF
>TRBJ2-3|.|.|TRBV9
TGTGCCAGCAGCGTAGACCTCCTCACAGATACGCAGTATTTT
CASSVDLLTDTQYF
>TRBJ2-7|TRBD1|many|TRBV5-6
TGTGCCAGCAGTGGACAGGGCTACGAGCAGTACTTC
CASSGQGYEQYF